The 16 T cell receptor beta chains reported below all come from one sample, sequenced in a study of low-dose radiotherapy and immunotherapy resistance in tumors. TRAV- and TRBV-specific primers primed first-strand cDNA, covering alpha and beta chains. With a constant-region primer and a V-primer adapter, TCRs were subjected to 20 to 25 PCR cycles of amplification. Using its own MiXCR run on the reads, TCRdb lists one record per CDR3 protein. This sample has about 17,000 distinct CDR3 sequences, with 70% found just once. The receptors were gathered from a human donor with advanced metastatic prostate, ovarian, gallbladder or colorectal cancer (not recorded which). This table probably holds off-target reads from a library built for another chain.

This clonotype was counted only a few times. The CDR3 reads CASSESWGGAFF. DNA for the CDR3: TGTGCCAGCAGTGAATCATGGGGGGGAGCTTTCTTT. The chain joins TRBV6-1 to TRBJ1-1, with D possibly matching TRBD1 (5 bases). This CDR3 is built from 12 residues. Germline assignment: CDR1 MNHNS and CDR2 SASEGT. The ends were cut back, 2 bases at V and 10 bases at J, with 11 bases in the middle.

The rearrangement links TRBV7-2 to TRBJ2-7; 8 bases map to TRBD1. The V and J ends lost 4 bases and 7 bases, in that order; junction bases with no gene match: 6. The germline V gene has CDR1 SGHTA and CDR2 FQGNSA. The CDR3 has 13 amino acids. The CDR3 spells CASSSTGAGEQYF. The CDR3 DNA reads TGTGCCAGCAGCTCGACAGGGGCGGGAGAGCAGTACTTC. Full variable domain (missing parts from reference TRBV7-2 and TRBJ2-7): GAGVSQSPSNKVTEKGKDVELRCDPISGHTALYWYRQSLGQGLEFLIYFQGNSAPDKSGLPSDRFSAERTGGSVSTLTIQRTQQEDSAVYLCASSSTGAGEQYFGPGTRLTVT.

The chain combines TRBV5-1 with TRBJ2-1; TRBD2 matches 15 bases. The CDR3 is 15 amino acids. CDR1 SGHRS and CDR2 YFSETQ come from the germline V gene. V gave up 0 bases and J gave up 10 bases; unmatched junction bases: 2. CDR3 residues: CASSLAGLAGGEQFF. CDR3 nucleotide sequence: TGCGCCAGCAGCTTGGCGGGACTAGCGGGAGGCGAGCAGTTCTTC.

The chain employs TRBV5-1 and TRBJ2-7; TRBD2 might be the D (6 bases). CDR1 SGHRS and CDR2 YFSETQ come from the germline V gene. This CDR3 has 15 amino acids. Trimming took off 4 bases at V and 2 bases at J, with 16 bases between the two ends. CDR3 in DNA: TGCGCCAGCAGCCCCCAGTTGGGGGGACCCTACGAGCAGTACTTC. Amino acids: CASSPQLGGPYEQYF.

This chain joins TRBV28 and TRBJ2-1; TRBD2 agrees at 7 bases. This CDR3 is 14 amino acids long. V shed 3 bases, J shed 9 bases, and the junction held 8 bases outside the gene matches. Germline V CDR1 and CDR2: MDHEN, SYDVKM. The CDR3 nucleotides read TGTGCCAGCAGTTTGGCGGGAGTTTCTCCTGAGCAGTTCTTC. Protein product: CASSLAGVSPEQFF.

Here the CDR3 DNA reads TGTGCCACCAGTGGCGACAGGGGGCTGGAGACCCAGTACTTC. Its protein product is CATSGDRGLETQYF. The V gene is TRBV24-1, the J gene TRBJ2-5; the match to TRBD1 covers 10 bases. V was pared by 5 bases and J by 5 bases, with 4 bases of the junction left unmatched. The CDR3 contains 14 residues. Germline V gives CDR1 KGHDR, CDR2 SFDVKD.

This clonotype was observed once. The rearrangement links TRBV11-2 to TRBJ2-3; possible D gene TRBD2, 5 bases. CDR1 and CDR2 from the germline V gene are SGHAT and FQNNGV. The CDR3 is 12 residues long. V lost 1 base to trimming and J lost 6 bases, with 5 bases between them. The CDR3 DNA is TGTGCCAGCAGCTTAGTAGCGGATACGCAGTATTTT. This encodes CASSLVADTQYF.

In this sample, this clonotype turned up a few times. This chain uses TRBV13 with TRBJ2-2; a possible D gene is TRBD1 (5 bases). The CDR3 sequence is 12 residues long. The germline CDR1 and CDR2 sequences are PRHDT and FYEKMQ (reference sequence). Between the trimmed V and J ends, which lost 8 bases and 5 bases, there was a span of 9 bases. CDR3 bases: TGTGCCAGCCAGGCAGGGACCGGGGAGCTGTTTTTT. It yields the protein CASQAGTGELFF.

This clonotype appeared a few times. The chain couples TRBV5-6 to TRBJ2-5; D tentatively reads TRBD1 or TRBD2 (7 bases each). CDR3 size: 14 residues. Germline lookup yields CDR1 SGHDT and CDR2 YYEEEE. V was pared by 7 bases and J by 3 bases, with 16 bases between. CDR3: CASGPQGGKETQYF. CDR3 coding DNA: TGTGCCAGCGGACCTCAGGGGGGGAAAGAGACCCAGTACTTC.

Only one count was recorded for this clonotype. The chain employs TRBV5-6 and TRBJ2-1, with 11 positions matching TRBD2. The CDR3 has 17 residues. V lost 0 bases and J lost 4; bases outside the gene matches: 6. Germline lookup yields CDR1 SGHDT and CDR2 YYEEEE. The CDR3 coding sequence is TGTGCCAGCAGCTTGGGATGGGGGACTAGCGGTTACAATGAGCAGTTCTTC. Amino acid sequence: CASSLGWGTSGYNEQFF.

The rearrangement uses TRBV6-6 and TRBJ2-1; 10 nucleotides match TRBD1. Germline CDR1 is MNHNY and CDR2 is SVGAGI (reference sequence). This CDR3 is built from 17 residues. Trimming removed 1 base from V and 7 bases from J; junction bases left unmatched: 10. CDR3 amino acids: CASSYLRGTGVPNEQFF. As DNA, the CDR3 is TGTGCCAGCAGTTACTTGAGAGGGACAGGGGTTCCGAATGAGCAGTTCTTC.

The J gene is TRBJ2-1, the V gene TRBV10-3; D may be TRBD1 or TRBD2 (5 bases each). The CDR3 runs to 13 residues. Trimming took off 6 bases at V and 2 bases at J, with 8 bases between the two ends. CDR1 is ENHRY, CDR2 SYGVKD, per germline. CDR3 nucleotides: TGTGCCATCAGGGGGGACGCCTACAATGAGCAGTTCTTC. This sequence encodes CAIRGDAYNEQFF.

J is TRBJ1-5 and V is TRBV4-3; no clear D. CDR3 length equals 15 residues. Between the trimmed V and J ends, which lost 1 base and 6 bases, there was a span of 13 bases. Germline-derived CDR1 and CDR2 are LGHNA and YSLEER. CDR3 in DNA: TGCGCCAGCAGCCAAGGTCACAACCGTGGTCAGCCCCAGCATTTT. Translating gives CASSQGHNRGQPQHF.

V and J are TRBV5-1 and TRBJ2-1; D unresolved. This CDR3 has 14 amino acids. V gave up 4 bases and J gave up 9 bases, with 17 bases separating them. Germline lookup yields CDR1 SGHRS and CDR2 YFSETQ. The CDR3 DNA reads TGCGCCAGCAGCACCGGACCGAGAAGGCCTGAGCAGTTCTTC. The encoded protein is CASSTGPRRPEQFF.

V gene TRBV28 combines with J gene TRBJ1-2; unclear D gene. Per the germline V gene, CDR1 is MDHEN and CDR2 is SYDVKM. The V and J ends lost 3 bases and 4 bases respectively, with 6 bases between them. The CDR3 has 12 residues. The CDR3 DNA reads TGTGCCAGCAGTTTCGTGGGCTATGGCTACACCTTC. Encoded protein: CASSFVGYGYTF.

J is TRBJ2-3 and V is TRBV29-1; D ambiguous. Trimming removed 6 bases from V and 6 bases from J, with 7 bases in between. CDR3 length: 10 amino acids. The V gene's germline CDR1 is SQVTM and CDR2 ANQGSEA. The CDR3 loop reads CSVISDTQYF. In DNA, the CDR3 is TGCAGCGTCATCAGCGATACGCAGTATTTT.